Presented here are 17 T cell receptor beta chains from one specimen sequenced in a study of cytomegalovirus exposure and HLA in healthy donors. With 60 Vbeta and 13 Jbeta primers, the PCR was carried out. TCRdb's table, derived via immunoSEQ multiplex PCR, lists solely in-frame clones and lacks some. The sample contains roughly 110,000 clones, around four fifths of which appear only once. Sequencing was carried out using PBMCs. Every receptor here comes from a man aged 30-40 years in good health and CMV-seronegative.

This clone was detected a few times. J is TRBJ2-7 and V is TRBV19, with D possibly matching TRBD1 (6 bases). With 5 bases removed from V and 0 bases from J, the gap between germline ends came to 17 bases. The germline V gene encodes CDR1 LNHDA and CDR2 SQIVND (reference sequence). The CDR3 has 16 residues. CDR3 DNA: TGTGCCAGTAGTCACTCAGACAGGACGAGCTCCTACGAGCAGTACTTC. Protein sequence: CASSHSDRTSSYEQYF.

This chain joins TRBV5-1 and TRBJ2-2; TRBD2 agrees at 7 bases. Losses at the gene ends were 1 base for V and 4 bases for J; bases not matched to a gene: 13. The CDR3 spans 18 residues. Per germline, CDR1 SGHRS and CDR2 YFSETQ. Here the CDR3 reads CASSLRSRTSFSTGELFF. DNA of the CDR3: TGCGCCAGCAGCTTGCGATCCCGGACTAGTTTCTCCACCGGGGAGCTGTTTTTT.

J is TRBJ2-7 and V is TRBV5-4; 8 nucleotides match TRBD2. Germline V lookup: CDR1 SGHNT, CDR2 YYREEE (reference sequence). V gave up 4 bases and J gave up 1 base; unmatched junction bases: 4. This CDR3 contains 14 residues. The CDR3 region is CASSTSGRSYEQYF. As DNA, the CDR3 is TGTGCCAGCAGCACAAGCGGGAGATCCTACGAGCAGTACTTC.

V usage is TRBV19 and J usage is TRBJ2-2; 11 bases fit TRBD2. Germline CDR1 is LNHDA and CDR2 is SQIVND (reference sequence). Trimming at V came to 0 bases and at J to 8 bases, leaving 11 bases not matched to a gene. This CDR3 comprises 18 residues. The DNA of the CDR3 is TGTGCCAGTAGTATAGATCCCTGGCTAGCGGGAGGATCGGGGGAGCTGTTTTTT. Translated, it gives CASSIDPWLAGGSGELFF.

The CDR3 sequence: CASSDISRGGGNTIYF. The CDR3 DNA sequence: TGTGCCAGCAGTGATATTAGTAGGGGAGGTGGAAACACCATATATTTT. The chain is built from TRBV6-1 and TRBJ1-3; possibly TRBD1 for D (5 bases). Trimming pared 3 bases from V and 3 bases from J, leaving 15 bases between. The CDR3 has 16 amino acids. Germline CDR1 reads MNHNS; CDR2 reads SASEGT.

This clone appeared a few times. Here the CDR3 DNA reads TGTGCCAGCAGCTCAGGGCGGGAGTACGAGCAGTACTTC. It encodes CASSSGREYEQYF. V gene TRBV7-9 combines with J gene TRBJ2-7; 7 positions agree with TRBD2. Germline-derived CDR1 and CDR2 are SEHNR and FQNEAQ (reference sequence). The ends lost 4 bases at V and 4 bases at J; junction bases unmatched: 4. The CDR3 has 13 amino acids. The variable domain in full, completed from reference TRBV7-9 and TRBJ2-7, reads DTGVSQNPRHKITKRGQNVTFRCDPISEHNRLYWYRQTLGQGPEFLTYFQNEAQLEKSRLLSDRFSAERPKGSFSTLEIQRTEQGDSAMYLCASSSGREYEQYFGPGTRLTVT.

CDR3 sequence (DNA): TGTGCCAGCTCCCCCCTACCCCGGAATGAGCAGTTCTTC. Protein sequence: CASSPLPRNEQFF. The chain carries TRBV18 and TRBJ2-1; D not resolved. The CDR3 length is 13 residues. The V gene lost 6 bases and the J gene lost 7 bases, with 13 bases spanning the gap. CDR1 is KGHSH, CDR2 LQKENI, per germline.

The genes are TRBV27 and TRBJ2-3, with D tentatively TRBD2 (5 bases). V lost 3 bases and J 4 bases, leaving 8 bases between the germline ends. The CDR3 loop spans 13 amino acids. Germline V gene lookup returns CDR1 MNHEY and CDR2 SMNVEV (reference sequence). The CDR3 protein is CASSFGGPDTQYF. The CDR3 DNA sequence: TGTGCCAGCAGTTTTGGAGGTCCAGATACGCAGTATTTT.

This chain links TRBV29-1 with TRBJ1-6; D perhaps matches TRBD1 (6 bases). The CDR3 spans 13 residues. Germline V gene data show CDR1 as SQVTM and CDR2 as ANQGSEA. The V and J ends lost 8 bases and 6 bases respectively, with 14 bases between them. CDR3 protein: CSSTDRPNSPLHF. In DNA, the CDR3 is TGCAGCAGCACGGACAGACCTAATTCACCCCTCCACTTT.

The chain is built from TRBV5-1 and TRBJ1-1; D unresolved. Germline V gene data show CDR1 as SGHRS and CDR2 as YFSETQ. The length of the CDR3 is 14 residues. Trimming pared 4 bases from V and 2 bases from J, leaving 12 bases between. CDR3 sequence reads: CASSLETVNTEAFF. The DNA of the CDR3 is TGCGCCAGCAGCCTTGAAACAGTTAACACTGAAGCTTTCTTT.

This chain uses TRBV4-1 with TRBJ2-3, with D possibly TRBD2 on 7 matching bases. The germline gives CDR1 MGHRA, CDR2 YSYEKL. V was clipped by 2 bases and J by 1 base, with 16 bases between them. The CDR3 loop spans 17 amino acids. CDR3 sequence reads: CASSQPGRGAGTDTQYF. CDR3 DNA sequence: TGCGCCAGCAGCCAACCGGGTCGGGGGGCCGGCACAGATACGCAGTATTTT.

The rearrangement links TRBV7-6 to TRBJ2-7, with TRBD1 matching 8 bases. The V gene end was trimmed by 0 bases and the J gene end by 2 bases; junction bases not matched to a gene: 9. The CDR3 extends over 17 amino acids. Germline V gene sequence: CDR1 SGHVS, CDR2 FNYEAQ. Written as DNA, the CDR3 is TGTGCCAGCAGCTTAGCGCAGGGGGCAGAGGGGACCTACGAGCAGTACTTC. It encodes CASSLAQGAEGTYEQYF.

The genes are TRBV10-1 and TRBJ2-7; 9 nucleotides match TRBD1. V dropped 3 bases and J dropped 5; count of bases not matched to a gene: 5. Germline loops: CDR1 WNHNN, CDR2 SYGVQD (reference sequence). The CDR3 covers 14 residues. The DNA for the CDR3 is TGCGCCAGCAGTGACGGGGACAGGGTCGACGAGCAGTACTTC. This sequence encodes CASSDGDRVDEQYF.

The chain recombines TRBV7-7 with TRBJ2-5, with 7 bases identical to TRBD1. The CDR3 length is 16 residues. The V and J ends lost 4 bases and 5 bases, in that order; junction bases with no gene match: 13. CDR1 and CDR2 (germline): SSHAT, FNYEAQ (reference sequence). The CDR3 DNA is TGTGCCAGCAGCTCCCGACAGGGCGAGAGTTGGGAGACCCAGTACTTC. Translation: CASSSRQGESWETQYF.

V is TRBV29-1 and J is TRBJ2-5, with 7 bases aligning to TRBD1. The J call may be in error: the DNA end matches TRBJ2-7 better. Looked up from germline, CDR1 is SQVTM and CDR2 is ANQGSEA. The CDR3 contains 15 residues. Here the CDR3 reads CSVGGNRGPSYEQYF. The DNA of the CDR3 is TGCAGCGTTGGAGGTAACAGGGGACCCTCCTACGAGCAGTACTTC.

This chain uses TRBV27 with TRBJ2-4; D unclear. CDR3 size: 13 residues. V was clipped by 3 bases and J by 10 bases, with 13 bases between them. Germline V lookup: CDR1 MNHEY, CDR2 SMNVEV (reference sequence). CDR3 nucleotide sequence: TGTGCCAGCAGTTTGAATCAACAGAATATTCAGTACTTC. Protein: CASSLNQQNIQYF.

The rearrangement links TRBV5-6 to TRBJ2-7; tentative D call: TRBD2 (6 bases). The germline V gene encodes CDR1 SGHDT and CDR2 YYEEEE. Trimming took off 4 bases at V and 9 bases at J, with 14 bases between the two ends. The CDR3 consists of 12 residues. As DNA, the CDR3 is TGTGCCAGCAGCCGCGGGGTGGCGGGGCAGTACTTC. Amino acid sequence: CASSRGVAGQYF. The full variable domain, with the rest looked up from reference TRBV5-6 and TRBJ2-7, is DAGVTQSPTHLIKTRGQQVTLRCSPKSGHDTVSWYQQALGQGPQFIFQYYEEEERQRGNFPDRFSGHQFPNYSSELNVNALLLGDSALYLCASSRGVAGQYFGPGTRLTVT.